Following are 19 T cell receptor beta chains from one sample sequenced in a study of cytotoxic CD8 clonotypes in ibrutinib-treated CLL. Assay: immunoSEQ multiplex PCR; the TCRdb copy retains only in-frame clones and omits some. The data show around 330,000 clones, with about 61% seen just once and 6% to 6.5% held by the top ten. Specimen: PBMCs, collected after 36 months of ibrutinib treatment. The receptor set was obtained from a human donor with chronic lymphocytic leukemia.

In its sample, this clone was seen a few times. The V call is TRBV6-1, the J call TRBJ2-7, with TRBD1 as a possible D gene (5 bases). With 6 bases removed from V and 0 bases from J, the gap between germline ends came to 15 bases. CDR3 length: 15 residues. CDR1 MNHNS and CDR2 SASEGT come from the germline V gene. CDR3 DNA sequence: TGTGCCAGCAGCATGACAGTTCAAAGCTCCTACGAGCAGTACTTC. Protein sequence: CASSMTVQSSYEQYF.

This chain connects TRBV9 to TRBJ1-1; D is unclear. The CDR3 sequence is 15 residues long. V gave up 1 base and J gave up 6 bases, with 16 bases separating them. Germline assignment: CDR1 SGDLS and CDR2 YYNGEE. The CDR3 protein is CASSVLHTGRAEAFF. CDR3 nucleotides: TGTGCCAGCAGCGTACTCCATACCGGACGGGCTGAAGCTTTCTTT.

V is TRBV4-3 and J is TRBJ2-1; 12 bases align to TRBD2. With 4 bases clipped from V and 5 bases from J, the junction kept 6 bases outside the gene matches. This CDR3 has 16 residues. The germline V gene encodes CDR1 LGHNA and CDR2 YSLEER. The CDR3 protein is CASSLIGLAGNNEQFF. CDR3 coding DNA: TGCGCCAGCAGCCTCATCGGACTAGCGGGGAACAATGAGCAGTTCTTC.

About this clone itself: Other DNA sequences in the same sample also yield this CDR3. The DNA of the CDR3 is TGCAGCGTTCGGACTAGCGGGGGGGAGACCCAGTACTTC. This codes for CSVRTSGGETQYF. The gene calls are TRBV29-1 and TRBJ2-5; TRBD2 agrees at 14 bases. This CDR3 contains 13 residues. Germline V gives CDR1 SQVTM, CDR2 ANQGSEA. Trimming took 5 bases from V and 5 from J; bases not matched to a gene: 1. The full variable domain, with the rest looked up from reference TRBV29-1 and TRBJ2-5, is SAVISQKPSRDICQRGTSLTIQCQVDSQVTMMFWYRQQPGQSLTLIATANQGSEATYESGFVIDKFPISRPNLTFSTLTVSNMSPEDSSIYLCSVRTSGGETQYFGPGTRLLVL.

The rearrangement uses TRBV5-6 and TRBJ1-5; D perhaps matches TRBD1 (6 bases). Germline lookup yields CDR1 SGHDT and CDR2 YYEEEE. The CDR3 length is 13 residues. Trimming cost V 3 bases and J 7 bases, with 11 bases left between them. Here the CDR3 reads CASSSDSGQPQHF. The CDR3 nucleotides read TGTGCCAGCAGCTCGGACAGTGGCCAGCCCCAGCATTTT. Complete variable domain (other parts from reference TRBV5-6 and TRBJ1-5): DAGVTQSPTHLIKTRGQQVTLRCSPKSGHDTVSWYQQALGQGPQFIFQYYEEEERQRGNFPDRFSGHQFPNYSSELNVNALLLGDSALYLCASSSDSGQPQHFGDGTRLSIL.

J is TRBJ1-4 and V is TRBV5-4, with 11 bases fitting TRBD1. With V trimmed by 4 bases and J by 3 bases, 2 bases remained unmatched. Per the germline V gene, CDR1 is SGHNT and CDR2 is YYREEE (reference sequence). The CDR3 has 15 residues. CDR3 nucleotide sequence: TGTGCCAGCAGCACGGGACAGGGGGCTAATGAAAAACTGTTTTTT. It specifies CASSTGQGANEKLFF.

The chain recombines TRBV27 with TRBJ2-2, with 7 bases lining up with TRBD1. V was pared by 6 bases and J by 8 bases, with 12 bases of the junction left unmatched. This CDR3 is built from 15 residues. CDR1 and CDR2 from the germline V gene are MNHEY and SMNVEV (reference sequence). The chain's CDR3 is CASSIRGLSSGELFF. DNA for the CDR3: TGTGCCAGCAGCATCAGGGGGTTAAGTTCTGGGGAGCTGTTTTTT.

The chain is built from TRBV21-1 and TRBJ2-5; TRBD1, the table's D call, was not compared with the DNA. TRBV21-1 is marked as a pseudogene. The CDR3 has 16 amino acids. The CDR3 here is CASSSPGQGVQETQYF. CDR3 coding DNA: TGTGCCAGCAGCTCTCCGGGACAGGGGGTGCAAGAGACCCAGTACTTC.

The V and J genes are TRBV6-5 and TRBJ1-6, with 7 bases matching TRBD1. J was trimmed by 10 bases and V by 6 bases; bases with no gene match: 12. Germline V gives CDR1 MNHEY, CDR2 SVGAGI. The CDR3 contains 15 residues. The chain's CDR3 is CASRDLTGAGSPLHF. DNA of the CDR3: TGTGCCAGCAGGGACCTCACAGGGGCAGGATCACCCCTCCACTTT.

This clone was counted a few times. Other DNA sequences in the sample encode the same CDR3. The chain combines TRBV18 with TRBJ2-7; unclear D gene. Germline CDR1 is KGHSH and CDR2 is LQKENI. The CDR3 spans 13 residues. V lost 1 base and J 4 bases, leaving 8 bases between the germline ends. CDR3 loop: CASSPLGAYEQYF. CDR3 in DNA: TGTGCCAGCTCACCACTGGGCGCGTACGAGCAGTACTTC.

This clone was counted only a few times. The gene calls are TRBV5-8 and TRBJ1-5; D perhaps matches TRBD1 (5 bases). Germline V lookup: CDR1 SGHTS, CDR2 YDEGEE. V shed 4 bases and J shed 6 bases, with 14 bases lying between them. This CDR3 is 14 amino acids long. This chain's CDR3 is CASSPYRIGQPQHF. The CDR3 nucleotides are TGTGCCAGCAGCCCTTACAGGATAGGTCAGCCCCAGCATTTT.

A few counts support this clone. The V and J genes are TRBV4-1 and TRBJ2-5; either TRBD1 or TRBD2 may supply D (5 bases each). Germline V gives CDR1 MGHRA, CDR2 YSYEKL. The CDR3 loop spans 16 amino acids. Trimming removed 0 bases from V and 4 bases from J, with 15 bases in between. This CDR3 reads CASSQDGTGWRETQYF. The DNA of the CDR3 is TGCGCCAGCAGCCAAGATGGGACGGGTTGGCGAGAGACCCAGTACTTC.

This clone has just one count. The chain is built from TRBV7-9 and TRBJ2-3; either TRBD1 or TRBD2 may fit D (6 bases each). This CDR3 spans 14 amino acids. The V gene's germline CDR1 is SEHNR and CDR2 FQNEAQ (reference sequence). V dropped 5 bases and J dropped 6 bases, with 15 bases sitting between them. This CDR3 is CASSPPGGKDTQYF. In nucleotides, the CDR3 is TGTGCCAGCAGCCCCCCCGGGGGCAAGGATACGCAGTATTTT.

This clone appeared once. The chain combines TRBV18 with TRBJ2-5; no clear D. The J call may be in error: the DNA end matches TRBJ2-7 better. The CDR3 has 13 amino acids. The germline V gene has CDR1 KGHSH and CDR2 LQKENI. The CDR3 protein is CASSPQGRNEQYF. The DNA of the CDR3 is TGTGCCAGCTCACCACAGGGAAGGAACGAGCAGTACTTC.

The chain recombines TRBV5-1 with TRBJ1-1, with D unclear. CDR1 is SGHRS, CDR2 YFSETQ, per germline. The CDR3 length is 18 residues. V was pared by 0 bases and J by 0 bases, with 18 bases between. Here the CDR3 DNA reads TGCGCCAGCAGCTTGGCCTTACGGGCGCTGCCCATGAACACTGAAGCTTTCTTT. Encoded protein: CASSLALRALPMNTEAFF.

J is TRBJ2-1 and V is TRBV28; 7 bases agree with TRBD1. Germline CDR1 MDHEN, CDR2 SYDVKM. The CDR3 sequence is 12 residues long. Trimming cost V 3 bases and J 14 bases; bases outside gene matches: 7. CDR3 coding DNA: TGTGCCAGCAGTTTCACTACAGGGGATGAGTTCTTC. It yields the protein CASSFTTGDEFF.

The chain joins TRBV10-2 to TRBJ2-3; D is ambiguous. The CDR3 covers 13 residues. V shed 3 bases and J shed 2 bases, with 6 bases lying between them. Germline V gives CDR1 WSHSY, CDR2 SAAADI. CDR3 bases: TGCGCCAGCAGTGAAAGGTACACAGATACGCAGTATTTT. It encodes CASSERYTDTQYF.

The sample holds one count of this clone. The chain has TRBV6-6 and TRBJ2-5; 9 positions agree with TRBD2. This CDR3 has 14 amino acids. V shed 1 base and J 4 bases; nucleotides not matched to a gene: 1. Per the germline V gene, CDR1 is MNHNY and CDR2 is SVGAGI (reference sequence). Written as DNA, the CDR3 is TGTGCCAGCAGTTACTTACTAGCGGGAGAGACCCAGTACTTC. This encodes CASSYLLAGETQYF.

This chain connects TRBV4-1 to TRBJ2-1, with D unresolved. The CDR3 sequence is 13 residues long. Germline loops: CDR1 MGHRA, CDR2 YSYEKL. Trimming shortened V by 1 base and J by 8 bases, and 9 bases separated the two germline ends. CDR3 in DNA: TGCGCCAGCAGCCAAGCCAGTCGCGATGAGCAGTTCTTC. This codes for CASSQASRDEQFF.